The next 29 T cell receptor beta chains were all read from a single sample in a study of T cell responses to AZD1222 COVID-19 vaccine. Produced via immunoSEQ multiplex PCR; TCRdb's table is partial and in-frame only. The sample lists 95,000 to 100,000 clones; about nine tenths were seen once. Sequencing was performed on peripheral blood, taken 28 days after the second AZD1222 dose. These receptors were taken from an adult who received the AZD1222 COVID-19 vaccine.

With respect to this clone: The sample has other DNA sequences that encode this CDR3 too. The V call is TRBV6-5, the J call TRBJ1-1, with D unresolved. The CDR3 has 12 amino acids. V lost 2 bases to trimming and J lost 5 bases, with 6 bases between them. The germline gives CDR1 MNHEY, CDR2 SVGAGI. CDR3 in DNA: TGTGCCAGCAGTTACGGTGGAACTGAAGCTTTCTTT. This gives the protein CASSYGGTEAFF.

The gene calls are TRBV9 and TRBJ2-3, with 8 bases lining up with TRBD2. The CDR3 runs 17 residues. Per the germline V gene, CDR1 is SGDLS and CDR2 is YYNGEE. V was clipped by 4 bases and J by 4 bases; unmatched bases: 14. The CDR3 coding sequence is TGTGCCAGCAGCCCCCCCGTCCCCGGGAGGGGCGCAGATACGCAGTATTTT. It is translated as CASSPPVPGRGADTQYF.

The CDR3 DNA sequence: TGTGCCACCCTCCTGAGCTCTGGGGCCAACGTCCTGACTTTC. As protein: CATLLSSGANVLTF. The gene calls are TRBV19 and TRBJ2-6; D gene ambiguous. Trimming took 10 bases from V and 0 from J, leaving 10 bases between them. The length of the CDR3 is 14 residues. Germline V gives CDR1 LNHDA, CDR2 SQIVND (reference sequence).

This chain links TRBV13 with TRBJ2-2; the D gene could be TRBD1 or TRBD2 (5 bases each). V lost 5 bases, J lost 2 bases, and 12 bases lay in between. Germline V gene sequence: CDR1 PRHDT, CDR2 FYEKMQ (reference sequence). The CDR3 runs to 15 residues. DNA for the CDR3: TGTGCCAGCAGCCCGGGGCGGCCTAACACCGGGGAGCTGTTTTTT. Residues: CASSPGRPNTGELFF.

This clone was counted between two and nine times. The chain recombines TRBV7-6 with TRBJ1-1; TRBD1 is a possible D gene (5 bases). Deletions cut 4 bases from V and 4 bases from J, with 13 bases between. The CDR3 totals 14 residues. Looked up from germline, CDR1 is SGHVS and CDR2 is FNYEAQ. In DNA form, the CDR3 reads TGTGCCAGCAGCTCCAGGGATGACGGCACTGAAGCTTTCTTT. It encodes CASSSRDDGTEAFF.

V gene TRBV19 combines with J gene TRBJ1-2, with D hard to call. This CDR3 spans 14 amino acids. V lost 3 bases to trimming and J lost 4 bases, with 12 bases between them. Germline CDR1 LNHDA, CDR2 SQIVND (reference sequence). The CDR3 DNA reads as TGTGCCAGTAGTATTCGGAAAGATGCCTATGGCTACACCTTC. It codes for CASSIRKDAYGYTF.

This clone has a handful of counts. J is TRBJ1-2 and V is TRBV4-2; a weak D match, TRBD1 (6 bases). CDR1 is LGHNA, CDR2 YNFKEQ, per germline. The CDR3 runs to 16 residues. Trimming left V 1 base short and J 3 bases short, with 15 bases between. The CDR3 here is CASSQVQGGIYYGYTF. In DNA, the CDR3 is TGTGCCAGCAGCCAAGTACAAGGGGGGATCTACTATGGCTACACCTTC.

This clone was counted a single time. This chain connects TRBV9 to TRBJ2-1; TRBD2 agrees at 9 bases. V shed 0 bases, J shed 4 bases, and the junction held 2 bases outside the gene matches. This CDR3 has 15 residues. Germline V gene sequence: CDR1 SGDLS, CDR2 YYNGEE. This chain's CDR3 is CASSVVLAGYNEQFF. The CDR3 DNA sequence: TGTGCCAGCAGCGTAGTACTAGCGGGTTACAATGAGCAGTTCTTC.

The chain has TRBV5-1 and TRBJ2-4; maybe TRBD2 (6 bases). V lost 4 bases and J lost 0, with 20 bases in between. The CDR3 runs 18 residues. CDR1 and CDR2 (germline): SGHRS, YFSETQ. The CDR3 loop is CASSAGLSGPLAKNIQYF. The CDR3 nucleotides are TGCGCCAGCAGCGCCGGCCTTAGCGGTCCTTTAGCCAAAAACATTCAGTACTTC.

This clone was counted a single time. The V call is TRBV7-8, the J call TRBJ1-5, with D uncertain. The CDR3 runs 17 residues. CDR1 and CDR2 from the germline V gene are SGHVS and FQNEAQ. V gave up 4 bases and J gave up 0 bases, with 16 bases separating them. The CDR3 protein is CASSSSAPGYSNQPQHF. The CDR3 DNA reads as TGTGCCAGCAGCTCATCCGCCCCGGGGTATAGCAATCAGCCCCAGCATTTT.

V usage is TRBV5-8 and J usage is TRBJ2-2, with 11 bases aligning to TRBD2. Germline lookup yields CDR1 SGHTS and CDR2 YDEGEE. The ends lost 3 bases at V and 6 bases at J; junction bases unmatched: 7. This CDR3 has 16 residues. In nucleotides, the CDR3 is TGTGCCAGCAGCTGGAGGCTAGCGGGAGGTCCCGGGGAGCTGTTTTTT. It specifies CASSWRLAGGPGELFF. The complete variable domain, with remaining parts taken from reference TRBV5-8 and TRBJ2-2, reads EAGVTQSPTHLIKTRGQQATLRCSPISGHTSVYWYQQALGLGLQFLLWYDEGEERNRGNFPPRFSGRQFPNYSSELNVNALELEDSALYLCASSWRLAGGPGELFFGEGSRLTVL.

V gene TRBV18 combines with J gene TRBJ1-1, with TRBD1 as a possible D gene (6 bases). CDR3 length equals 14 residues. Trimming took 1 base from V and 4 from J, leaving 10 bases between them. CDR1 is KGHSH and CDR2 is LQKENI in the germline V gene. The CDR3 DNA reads TGTGCCAGCTCACCACAACAGGGCTCCACTGAAGCTTTCTTT. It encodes CASSPQQGSTEAFF.

The CDR3 here is CASRGQGGDGYTF. CDR3 sequence (DNA): TGCGCCAGCAGGGGACAGGGAGGGGATGGCTACACCTTC. The chain is built from TRBV23-1 and TRBJ1-2; 9 bases are shared with TRBD1. TRBV23-1 is labeled an ORF, and its function is uncertain. The junction had 5 bases not matched to a gene; V was cut back by 6 bases and J by 6 bases. The CDR3 totals 13 residues.

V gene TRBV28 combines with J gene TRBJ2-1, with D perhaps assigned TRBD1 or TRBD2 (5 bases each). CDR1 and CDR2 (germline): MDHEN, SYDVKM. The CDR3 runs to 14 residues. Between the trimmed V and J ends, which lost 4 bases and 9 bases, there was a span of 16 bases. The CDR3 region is CASSSGRGRVEQFF. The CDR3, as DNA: TGTGCCAGCAGTTCGGGAAGGGGCCGGGTTGAGCAGTTCTTC.

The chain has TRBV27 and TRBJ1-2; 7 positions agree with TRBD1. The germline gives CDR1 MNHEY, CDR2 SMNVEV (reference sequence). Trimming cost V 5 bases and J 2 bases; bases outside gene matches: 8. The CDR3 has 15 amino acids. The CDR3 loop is CASSLKNRGNYGYTF. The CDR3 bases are TGTGCCAGCAGTCTCAAAAACAGGGGCAACTATGGCTACACCTTC.

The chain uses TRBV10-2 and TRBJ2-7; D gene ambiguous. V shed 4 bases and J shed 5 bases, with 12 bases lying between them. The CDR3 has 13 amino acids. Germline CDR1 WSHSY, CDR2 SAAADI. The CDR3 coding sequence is TGCGCCAGCAGTGGTGTGGTTAACAACGAGCAGTACTTC. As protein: CASSGVVNNEQYF.

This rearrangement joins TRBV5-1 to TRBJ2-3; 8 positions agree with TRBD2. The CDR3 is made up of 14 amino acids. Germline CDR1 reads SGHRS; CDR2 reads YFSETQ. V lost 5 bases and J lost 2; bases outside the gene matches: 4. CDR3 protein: CASRPSGSTDTQYF. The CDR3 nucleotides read TGCGCCAGCAGGCCTAGCGGGTCCACAGATACGCAGTATTTT.

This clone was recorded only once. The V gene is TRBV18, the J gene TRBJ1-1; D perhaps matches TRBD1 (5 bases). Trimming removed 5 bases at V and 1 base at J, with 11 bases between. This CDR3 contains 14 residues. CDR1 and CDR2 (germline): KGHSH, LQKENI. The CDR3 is CASSSSQENTEAFF. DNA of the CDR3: TGTGCCAGCTCATCGTCACAGGAGAACACTGAAGCTTTCTTT. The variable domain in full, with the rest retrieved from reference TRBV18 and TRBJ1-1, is NAGVMQNPRHLVRRRGQEARLRCSPMKGHSHVYWYRQLPEEGLKFMVYLQKENIIDESGMPKERFSAEFPKEGPSILRIQQVVRGDSAAYFCASSSSQENTEAFFGQGTRLTVV.

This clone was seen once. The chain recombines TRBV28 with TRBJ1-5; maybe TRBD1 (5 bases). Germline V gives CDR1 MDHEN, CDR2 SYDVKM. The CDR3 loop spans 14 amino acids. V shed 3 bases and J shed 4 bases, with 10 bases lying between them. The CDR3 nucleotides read TGTGCCAGCAGTTTTGATGGGGGGAATCAGCCCCAGCATTTT. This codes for CASSFDGGNQPQHF.

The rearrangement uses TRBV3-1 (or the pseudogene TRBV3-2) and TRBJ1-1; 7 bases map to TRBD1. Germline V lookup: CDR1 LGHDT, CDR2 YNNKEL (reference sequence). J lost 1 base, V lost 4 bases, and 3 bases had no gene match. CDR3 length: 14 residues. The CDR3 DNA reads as TGTGCCAGCAGCCCCGGGACAGAGAACACTGAAGCTTTCTTT. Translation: CASSPGTENTEAFF.

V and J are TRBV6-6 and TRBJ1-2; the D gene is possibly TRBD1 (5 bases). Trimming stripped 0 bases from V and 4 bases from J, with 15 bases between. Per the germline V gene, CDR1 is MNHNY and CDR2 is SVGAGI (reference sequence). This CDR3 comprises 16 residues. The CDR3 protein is CASSYSRGRDPYGYTF. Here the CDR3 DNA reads TGTGCCAGCAGTTACTCCCGGGGCAGGGATCCCTATGGCTACACCTTC.

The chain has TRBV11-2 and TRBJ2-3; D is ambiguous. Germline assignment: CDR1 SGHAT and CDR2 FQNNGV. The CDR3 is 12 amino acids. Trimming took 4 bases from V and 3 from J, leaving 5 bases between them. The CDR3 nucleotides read TGTGCCAGCAGCTCCAATACAGATACGCAGTATTTT. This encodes CASSSNTDTQYF. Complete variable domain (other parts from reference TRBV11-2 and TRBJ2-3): EAGVAQSPRYKIIEKRQSVAFWCNPISGHATLYWYQQILGQGPKLLIQFQNNGVVDDSQLPKDRFSAERLKGVDSTLKIQPAKLEDSAVYLCASSSNTDTQYFGPGTRLTVL.

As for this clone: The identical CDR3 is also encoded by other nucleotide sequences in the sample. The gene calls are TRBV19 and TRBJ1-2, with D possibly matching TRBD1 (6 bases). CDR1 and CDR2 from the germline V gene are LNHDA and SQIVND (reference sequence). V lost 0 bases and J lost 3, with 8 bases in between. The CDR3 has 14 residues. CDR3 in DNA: TGTGCCAGTAGTATAGATCAGGGGTACTATGGCTACACCTTC. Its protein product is CASSIDQGYYGYTF. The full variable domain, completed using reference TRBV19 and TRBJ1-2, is DGGITQSPKYLFRKEGQNVTLSCEQNLNHDAMYWYRQDPGQGLRLIYYSQIVNDFQKGDIAEGYSVSREKKESFPLTVTSAQKNPTAFYLCASSIDQGYYGYTFGSGTRLTVV.

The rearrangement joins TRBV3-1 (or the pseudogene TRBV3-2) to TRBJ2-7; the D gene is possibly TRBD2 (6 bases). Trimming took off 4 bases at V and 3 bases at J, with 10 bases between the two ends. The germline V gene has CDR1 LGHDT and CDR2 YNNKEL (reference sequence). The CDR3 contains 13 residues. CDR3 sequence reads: CASSPQEGYEQYF. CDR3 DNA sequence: TGTGCCAGCAGCCCTCAGGAGGGCTACGAGCAGTACTTC.

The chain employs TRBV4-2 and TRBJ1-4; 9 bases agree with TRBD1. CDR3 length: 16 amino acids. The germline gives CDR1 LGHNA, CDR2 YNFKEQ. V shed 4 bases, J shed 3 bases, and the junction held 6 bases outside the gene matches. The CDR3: CASSLGQGISNEKLFF. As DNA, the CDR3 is TGTGCCAGCAGCCTGGGACAGGGTATTTCTAATGAAAAACTGTTTTTT.

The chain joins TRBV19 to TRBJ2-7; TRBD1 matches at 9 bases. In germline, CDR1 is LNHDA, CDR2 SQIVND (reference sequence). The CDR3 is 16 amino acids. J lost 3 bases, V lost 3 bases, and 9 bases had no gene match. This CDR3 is CASSMPRTGAGYEQYF. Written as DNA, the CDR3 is TGTGCCAGTAGTATGCCCCGGACAGGGGCAGGCTACGAGCAGTACTTC. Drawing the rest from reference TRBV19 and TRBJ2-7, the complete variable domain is DGGITQSPKYLFRKEGQNVTLSCEQNLNHDAMYWYRQDPGQGLRLIYYSQIVNDFQKGDIAEGYSVSREKKESFPLTVTSAQKNPTAFYLCASSMPRTGAGYEQYFGPGTRLTVT.

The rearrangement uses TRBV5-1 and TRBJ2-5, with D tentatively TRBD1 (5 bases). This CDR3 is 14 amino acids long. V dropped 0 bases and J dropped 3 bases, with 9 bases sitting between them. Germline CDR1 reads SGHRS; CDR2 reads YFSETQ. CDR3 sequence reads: CASSLGTNKETQYF. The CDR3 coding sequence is TGCGCCAGCAGCTTGGGGACAAATAAAGAGACCCAGTACTTC. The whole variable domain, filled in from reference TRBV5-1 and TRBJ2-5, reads KAGVTQTPRYLIKTRGQQVTLSCSPISGHRSVSWYQQTPGQGLQFLFEYFSETQRNKGNFPGRFSGRQFSNSRSEMNVSTLELGDSALYLCASSLGTNKETQYFGPGTRLLVL.

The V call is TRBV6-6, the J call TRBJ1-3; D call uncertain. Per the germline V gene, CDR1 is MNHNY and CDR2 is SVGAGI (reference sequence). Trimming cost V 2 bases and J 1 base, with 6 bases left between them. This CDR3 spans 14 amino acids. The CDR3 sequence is CASSYSWSGNTIYF. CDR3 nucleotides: TGTGCCAGCAGTTACAGCTGGTCTGGAAACACCATATATTTT.

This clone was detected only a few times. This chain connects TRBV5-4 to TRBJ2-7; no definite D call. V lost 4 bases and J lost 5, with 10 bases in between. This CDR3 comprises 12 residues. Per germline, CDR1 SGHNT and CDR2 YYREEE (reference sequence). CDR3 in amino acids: CASSRPRDEQYF. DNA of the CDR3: TGTGCCAGCAGCCGGCCTAGGGACGAGCAGTACTTC.